The next 18 T cell receptor beta chains were all read from a single sample in a study of OX40 agonist ivuxolimab in advanced cancers. Here immunoSEQ multiplex PCR was the method, and the copy in TCRdb shows in-frame clones only, minus some. The table has over 25,000 clones, roughly 71% seen once. This sample comprised CD4+ or CD8+ T cells sorted from blood, obtained in a trial of the OX40 agonist ivuxolimab. The receptors stem from an adult with an advanced solid tumor such as melanoma, head and neck, liver or kidney cancer.

CDR3 nucleotide sequence: TGTGCCAGTTCCAGGGACAGGGGCTCCTACAATGAGCAGTTCTTC. Amino acid sequence: CASSRDRGSYNEQFF. This chain uses TRBV19 with TRBJ2-1, with 10 bases fitting TRBD1. The V gene's germline CDR1 is LNHDA and CDR2 SQIVND (reference sequence). This CDR3 comprises 15 residues. The ends lost 8 bases at V and 0 bases at J; junction bases unmatched: 4.

This clone was seen a single time. The rearrangement joins TRBV2 to TRBJ2-7, with no clear D. V was cut by 6 bases and J by 0 bases, with 6 bases left in between. Per germline, CDR1 SNHLY and CDR2 FYNNEI. This CDR3 comprises 12 residues. This chain's CDR3 is CASSLTSYEQYV. CDR3 nucleotide sequence: TGTGCCAGCAGCCTGACCTCCTACGAGCAGTACGTC.

The V and J genes are TRBV6-4 and TRBJ2-3; D remains ambiguous. The length of the CDR3 is 13 residues. Trimming stripped 3 bases from V and 2 bases from J, with 6 bases between. Germline V CDR1 and CDR2: MRHNA, SNTAGT. CDR3 coding DNA: TGTGCCAGCAGTGAACTCCCCACAGATACGCAGTATTTT. This sequence encodes CASSELPTDTQYF.

The V and J genes are TRBV7-9 and TRBJ2-5, with TRBD1 matching over 7 bases. The DNA end is more similar to TRBJ2-7, so the J call may be wrong. The CDR3 runs 14 residues. The germline CDR1 and CDR2 sequences are SEHNR and FQNEAQ (reference sequence). Written as DNA, the CDR3 is TGTGCCAGCAGCTTAGGTCAGGGGGCCTACGAGCAGTACTTC. It encodes CASSLGQGAYEQYF.

This clone was seen at least ten times. The chain has TRBV7-9 and TRBJ2-7; tentative D call: TRBD1 (5 bases). The V gene lost 5 bases and the J gene lost 2 bases, with 10 bases spanning the gap. Germline V gene data show CDR1 as SEHNR and CDR2 as FQNEAQ (reference sequence). The CDR3 has 13 amino acids. The chain's CDR3 is CASSPDSTYEQYF. The CDR3 DNA is TGTGCCAGCAGCCCCGACAGTACCTACGAGCAGTACTTC.

The V and J genes are TRBV7-3 and TRBJ2-3; D is possibly TRBD1 (6 bases). CDR1 is SGHTA, CDR2 FQGTGA, per germline. The CDR3 contains 15 residues. V was trimmed by 0 bases and J by 8 bases, leaving 15 bases between them. This CDR3 reads CASSLTDLGGGTQYF. CDR3 coding DNA: TGTGCCAGCAGCTTAACTGATCTTGGGGGCGGTACGCAGTATTTT.

A single count supports this clone. This sequence joins TRBV6-1 and TRBJ2-5, with D unresolved. Germline CDR1 is MNHNS and CDR2 is SASEGT. V was cut by 0 bases and J by 0 bases, with 5 bases left in between. CDR3 length: 14 residues. The CDR3: CASSEAGYQETQYF. The CDR3 DNA reads as TGTGCCAGCAGTGAAGCGGGCTACCAAGAGACCCAGTACTTC.

The gene calls are TRBV21-1 and TRBJ1-2. TRBV21-1 is a listed pseudogene. This CDR3 region has 15 residues. The CDR3 reads CAQPVEGTANYGYTF. The CDR3 DNA sequence: TGTGCCCAGCCGGTGGAGGGGACGGCTAACTATGGCTACACCTTC.

A few counts support this clone. The genes are TRBV30 and TRBJ2-5; D is tentatively TRBD1 or TRBD2 (5 bases each). Germline V gene sequence: CDR1 GTSNPN, CDR2 SVGIG (reference sequence). CDR3 size: 12 residues. Deletions cut 7 bases from V and 5 bases from J, with 14 bases between. Here the CDR3 reads CAFASRGETQYF. The CDR3 bases are TGTGCCTTCGCAAGCCGGGGCGAGACCCAGTACTTC.

The chain employs TRBV11-2 and TRBJ1-2; 9 bases are shared with TRBD1. Germline V gene lookup returns CDR1 SGHAT and CDR2 FQNNGV. Unmatched junction bases numbered 9, after V lost 0 bases and J lost 4 bases. The CDR3 extends over 17 amino acids. DNA of the CDR3: TGTGCCAGCAGCTTAGATGGGACAGGGCGCAACTTCTATGGCTACACCTTC. It encodes CASSLDGTGRNFYGYTF. The variable domain in full, with the rest retrieved from reference TRBV11-2 and TRBJ1-2, is EAGVAQSPRYKIIEKRQSVAFWCNPISGHATLYWYQQILGQGPKLLIQFQNNGVVDDSQLPKDRFSAERLKGVDSTLKIQPAKLEDSAVYLCASSLDGTGRNFYGYTFGSGTRLTVV.

The V call is TRBV9, the J call TRBJ2-2, with D perhaps TRBD1 or TRBD2 (5 bases each). Germline V CDR1 and CDR2: SGDLS, YYNGEE. CDR3 length equals 14 residues. Trimming pared 4 bases from V and 2 bases from J, leaving 9 bases between. The CDR3 is CASSSRGNTGELFF. The CDR3 DNA reads as TGTGCCAGCAGCTCGAGGGGAAACACCGGGGAGCTGTTTTTT.

The chain couples TRBV5-1 to TRBJ1-3; D remains ambiguous. V lost 0 bases, J lost 0 bases, and 10 bases lay in between. The CDR3 covers 16 residues. CDR1 and CDR2 (germline): SGHRS, YFSETQ. The CDR3 protein is CASSLAQQSSGNTIYF. In nucleotides, the CDR3 is TGCGCCAGCAGCTTGGCCCAGCAGAGCTCTGGAAACACCATATATTTT.

This chain uses TRBV28 with TRBJ2-7; 7 bases line up with TRBD1. The CDR3 sequence is 13 residues long. Germline CDR1 is MDHEN and CDR2 is SYDVKM. With V trimmed by 4 bases and J by 3 bases, 3 bases remained unmatched. The CDR3 nucleotides read TGTGCCAGCAGTTCGGGACAGAACTACGAGCAGTACTTC. Translating it yields CASSSGQNYEQYF. Supplemented by reference TRBV28 and TRBJ2-7, the full variable domain reads DVKVTQSSRYLVKRTGEKVFLECVQDMDHENMFWYRQDPGLGLRLIYFSYDVKMKEKGDIPEGYSVSREKKERFSLILESASTNQTSMYLCASSSGQNYEQYFGPGTRLTVT.

This chain connects TRBV30 to TRBJ2-7; a weak D match, TRBD1 (6 bases). The ends were cut back, 2 bases at V and 4 bases at J, with 6 bases in the middle. The CDR3 runs to 11 residues. Germline V lookup: CDR1 GTSNPN, CDR2 SVGIG (reference sequence). CDR3 loop: CAWSRGYEQYF. The CDR3 coding sequence is TGTGCCTGGAGTAGGGGGTACGAGCAGTACTTC.

This CDR3 reads CATRDRGNTEAFF. The CDR3 bases are TGTGCCACCAGGGACAGAGGGAACACTGAAGCTTTCTTT. This chain joins TRBV15 and TRBJ1-1, with a tentative D call TRBD1 (6 bases). Deletions cut 6 bases from V and 1 base from J, with 9 bases between. Looked up from germline, CDR1 is LNHNV and CDR2 is YYDKDF (reference sequence). This CDR3 region has 13 residues.

V gene TRBV6-5 combines with J gene TRBJ2-5, with 10 bases fitting TRBD1. Germline assignment: CDR1 MNHEY and CDR2 SVGAGI. The CDR3 length is 15 residues. J gave up 0 bases and V 8 bases, and 6 bases lay outside the gene matches. The CDR3 loop reads CASAPGQGYQETQYF. CDR3 bases: TGTGCCAGCGCACCGGGACAGGGGTACCAAGAGACCCAGTACTTC.

This clone was seen more than once but under ten times. J is TRBJ1-1 and V is TRBV30, with a weak D call TRBD1 (6 bases). The V gene's germline CDR1 is GTSNPN and CDR2 SVGIG (reference sequence). Trimming removed 1 base at V and 5 bases at J, with 11 bases between. The CDR3 is 13 amino acids. In DNA form, the CDR3 reads TGTGCCTGGAGTGGTGGGGGCCGTACTGAAGCTTTCTTT. Translation gives CAWSGGGRTEAFF.

The rearrangement uses TRBV5-1 and TRBJ1-6; 8 positions agree with TRBD1. The CDR3 is made up of 18 amino acids. The V gene's germline CDR1 is SGHRS and CDR2 YFSETQ. J lost 6 bases, V lost 0 bases, and 11 bases had no gene match. The CDR3 sequence: CASSLVSGTGYSNSPLHF. The CDR3 DNA sequence: TGCGCCAGCAGCTTGGTTAGCGGGACAGGATACAGTAATTCACCCCTCCACTTT.